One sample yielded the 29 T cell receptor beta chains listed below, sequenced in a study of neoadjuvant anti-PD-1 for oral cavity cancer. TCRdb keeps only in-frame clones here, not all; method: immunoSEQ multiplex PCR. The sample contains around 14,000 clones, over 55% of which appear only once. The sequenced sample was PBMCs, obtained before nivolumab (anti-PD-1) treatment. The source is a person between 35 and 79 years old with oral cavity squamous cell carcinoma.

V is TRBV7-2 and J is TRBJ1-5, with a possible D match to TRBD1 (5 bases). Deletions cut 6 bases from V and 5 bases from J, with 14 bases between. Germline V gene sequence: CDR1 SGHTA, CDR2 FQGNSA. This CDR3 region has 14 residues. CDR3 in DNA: TGTGCCAGCAGGGCAGGGCCACCAGATCAGCCCCAGCATTTT. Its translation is CASRAGPPDQPQHF. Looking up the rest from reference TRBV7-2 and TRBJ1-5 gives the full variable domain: GAGVSQSPSNKVTEKGKDVELRCDPISGHTALYWYRQSLGQGLEFLIYFQGNSAPDKSGLPSDRFSAERTGGSVSTLTIQRTQQEDSAVYLCASRAGPPDQPQHFGDGTRLSIL.

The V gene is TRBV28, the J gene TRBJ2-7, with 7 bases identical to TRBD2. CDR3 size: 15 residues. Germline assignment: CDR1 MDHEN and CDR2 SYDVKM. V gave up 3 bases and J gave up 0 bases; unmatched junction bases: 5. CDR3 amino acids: CASSLPGTNSYEQYF. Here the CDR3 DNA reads TGTGCCAGCAGTTTGCCCGGGACTAACTCCTACGAGCAGTACTTC.

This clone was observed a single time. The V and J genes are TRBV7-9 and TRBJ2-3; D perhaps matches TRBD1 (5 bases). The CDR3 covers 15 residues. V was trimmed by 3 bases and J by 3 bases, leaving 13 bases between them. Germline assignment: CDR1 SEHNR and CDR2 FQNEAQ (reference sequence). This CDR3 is CASSLLVTETDTQYF. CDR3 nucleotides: TGTGCCAGCAGCTTGCTCGTGACAGAGACAGATACGCAGTATTTT.

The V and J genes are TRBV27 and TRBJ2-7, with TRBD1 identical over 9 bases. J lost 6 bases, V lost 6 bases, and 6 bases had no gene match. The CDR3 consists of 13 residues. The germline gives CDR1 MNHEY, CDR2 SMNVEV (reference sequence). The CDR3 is CASRATGGGEQYF. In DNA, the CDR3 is TGTGCCAGCAGGGCGACAGGGGGTGGCGAGCAGTACTTC.

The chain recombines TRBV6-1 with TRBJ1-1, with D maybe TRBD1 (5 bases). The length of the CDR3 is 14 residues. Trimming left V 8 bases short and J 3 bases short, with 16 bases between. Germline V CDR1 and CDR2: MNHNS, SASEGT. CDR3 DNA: TGTGCCAGCGAATCCTTCGGGGGTGACACTGAAGCTTTCTTT. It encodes CASESFGGDTEAFF.

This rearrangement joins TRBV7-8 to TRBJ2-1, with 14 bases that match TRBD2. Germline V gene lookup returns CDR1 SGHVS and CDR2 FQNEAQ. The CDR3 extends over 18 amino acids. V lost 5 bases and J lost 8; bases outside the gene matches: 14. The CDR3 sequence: CASSPPLRLAGGIYEQFF. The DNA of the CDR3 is TGTGCCAGCAGCCCCCCGCTACGACTAGCGGGGGGGATTTATGAGCAGTTCTTC.

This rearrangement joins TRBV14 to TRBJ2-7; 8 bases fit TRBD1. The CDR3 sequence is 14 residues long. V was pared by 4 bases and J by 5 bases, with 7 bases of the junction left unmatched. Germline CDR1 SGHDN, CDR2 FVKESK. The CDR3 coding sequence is TGTGCCAGCAGCCCTAGGACAGGGACTCACGAGCAGTACTTC. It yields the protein CASSPRTGTHEQYF.

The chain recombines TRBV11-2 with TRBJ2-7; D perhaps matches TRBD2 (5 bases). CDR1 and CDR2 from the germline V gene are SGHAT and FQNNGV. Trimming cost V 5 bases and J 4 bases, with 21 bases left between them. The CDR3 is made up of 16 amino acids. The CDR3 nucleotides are TGTGCCAGCAGCCCCGGATTAGGGCGGGCTGTGTACGAGCAGTACTTC. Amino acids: CASSPGLGRAVYEQYF.

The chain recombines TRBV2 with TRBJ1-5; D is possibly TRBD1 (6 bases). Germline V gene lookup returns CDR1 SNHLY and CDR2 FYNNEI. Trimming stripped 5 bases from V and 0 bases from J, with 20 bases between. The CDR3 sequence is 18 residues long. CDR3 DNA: TGTGCCAGCAGTACCTCGGGACACGGCGGGACTAGCAATCAGCCCCAGCATTTT. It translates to CASSTSGHGGTSNQPQHF. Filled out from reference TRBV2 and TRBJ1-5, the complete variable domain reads EPEVTQTPSHQVTQMGQEVILRCVPISNHLYFYWYRQILGQKVEFLVSFYNNEISEKSEIFDDQFSVERPDGSNFTLKIRSTKLEDSAMYFCASSTSGHGGTSNQPQHFGDGTRLSIL.

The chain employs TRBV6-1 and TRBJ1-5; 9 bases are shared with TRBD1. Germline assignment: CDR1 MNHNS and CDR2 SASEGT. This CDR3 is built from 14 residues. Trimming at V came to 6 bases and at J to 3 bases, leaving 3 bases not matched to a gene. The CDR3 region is CASRGTGNNQPQHF. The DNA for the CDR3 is TGTGCCAGCAGGGGGACAGGGAACAATCAGCCCCAGCATTTT.

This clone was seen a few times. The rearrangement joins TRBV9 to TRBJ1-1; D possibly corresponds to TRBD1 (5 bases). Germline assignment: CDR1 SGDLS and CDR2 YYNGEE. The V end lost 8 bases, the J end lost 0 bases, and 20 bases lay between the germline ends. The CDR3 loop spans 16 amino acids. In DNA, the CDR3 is TGTGCCAGTAGGCGGGGCACACCCGGCATGAACACTGAAGCTTTCTTT. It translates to CASRRGTPGMNTEAFF.

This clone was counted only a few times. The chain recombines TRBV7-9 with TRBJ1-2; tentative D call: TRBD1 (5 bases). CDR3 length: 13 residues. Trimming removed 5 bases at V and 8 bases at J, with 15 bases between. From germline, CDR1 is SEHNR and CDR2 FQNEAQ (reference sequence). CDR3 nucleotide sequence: TGTGCCAGCAGCCATCCAAGGGGCGCCGGCTACACCTTC. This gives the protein CASSHPRGAGYTF.

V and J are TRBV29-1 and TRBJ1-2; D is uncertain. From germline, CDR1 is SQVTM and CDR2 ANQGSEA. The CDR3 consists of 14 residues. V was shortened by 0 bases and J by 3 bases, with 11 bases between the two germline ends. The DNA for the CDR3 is TGCAGCGTTGAAGATCTCCACAGATACTATGGCTACACCTTC. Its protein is CSVEDLHRYYGYTF.

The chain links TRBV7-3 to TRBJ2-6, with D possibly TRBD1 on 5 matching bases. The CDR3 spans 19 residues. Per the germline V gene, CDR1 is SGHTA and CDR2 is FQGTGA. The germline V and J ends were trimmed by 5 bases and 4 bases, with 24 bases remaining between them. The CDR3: CASSPQSQSGALGANVLTF. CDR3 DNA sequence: TGTGCCAGCAGCCCCCAATCACAGAGTGGGGCGTTGGGGGCCAACGTCCTGACTTTC.

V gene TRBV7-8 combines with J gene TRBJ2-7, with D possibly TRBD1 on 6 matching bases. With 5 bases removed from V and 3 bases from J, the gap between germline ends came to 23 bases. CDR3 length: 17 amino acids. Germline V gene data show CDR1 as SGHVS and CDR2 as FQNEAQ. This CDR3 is CASSPVGADRYLYEQYF. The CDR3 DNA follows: TGTGCCAGCAGCCCAGTAGGGGCGGACAGATACCTCTACGAGCAGTACTTC.

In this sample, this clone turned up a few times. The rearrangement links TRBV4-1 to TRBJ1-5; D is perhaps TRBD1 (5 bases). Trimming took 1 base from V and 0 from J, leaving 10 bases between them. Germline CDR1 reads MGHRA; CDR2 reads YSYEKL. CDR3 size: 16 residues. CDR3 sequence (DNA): TGCGCCAGCAGCCAAGCGAACAGGAATAGCAATCAGCCCCAGCATTTT. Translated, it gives CASSQANRNSNQPQHF.

The CDR3 protein is CASTHRTSGRGTDTQYF. CDR3 DNA sequence: TGCGCCAGCACCCACCGCACAAGCGGGAGGGGGACAGATACGCAGTATTTT. The chain recombines TRBV4-1 with TRBJ2-3, with 10 bases fitting TRBD2. This CDR3 contains 17 residues. Germline V lookup: CDR1 MGHRA, CDR2 YSYEKL. V lost 7 bases and J lost 3; bases outside the gene matches: 13.

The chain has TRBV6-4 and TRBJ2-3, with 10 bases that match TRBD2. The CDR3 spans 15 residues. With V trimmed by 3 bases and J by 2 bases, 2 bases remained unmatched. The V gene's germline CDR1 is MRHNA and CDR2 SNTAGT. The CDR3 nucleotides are TGTGCCAGCAGTGAAACTAGCGGGGTCACAGATACGCAGTATTTT. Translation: CASSETSGVTDTQYF.

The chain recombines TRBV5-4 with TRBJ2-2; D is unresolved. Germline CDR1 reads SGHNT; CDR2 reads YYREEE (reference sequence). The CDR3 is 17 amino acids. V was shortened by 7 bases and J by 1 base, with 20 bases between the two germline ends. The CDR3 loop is CASGRGKVNLNTGELFF. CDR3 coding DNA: TGTGCCAGCGGGCGTGGTAAGGTTAACCTGAACACCGGGGAGCTGTTTTTT.

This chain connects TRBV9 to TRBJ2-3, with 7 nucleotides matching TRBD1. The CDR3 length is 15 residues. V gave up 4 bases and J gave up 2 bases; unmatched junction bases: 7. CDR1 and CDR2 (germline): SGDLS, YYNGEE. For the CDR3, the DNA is TGTGCCAGCAGCCCCCACGGGACAGACACAGATACGCAGTATTTT. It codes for CASSPHGTDTDTQYF.

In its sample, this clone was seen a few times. CDR3 residues: CASSVVQGRQETQYF. The CDR3 region has the DNA TGTGCCAGCAGTGTGGTACAGGGAAGACAAGAGACCCAGTACTTC. V and J are TRBV2 and TRBJ2-5, with a tentative D call TRBD1 (6 bases). The CDR3 totals 15 residues. Trimming pared 4 bases from V and 2 bases from J, leaving 14 bases between. Germline V gives CDR1 SNHLY, CDR2 FYNNEI.

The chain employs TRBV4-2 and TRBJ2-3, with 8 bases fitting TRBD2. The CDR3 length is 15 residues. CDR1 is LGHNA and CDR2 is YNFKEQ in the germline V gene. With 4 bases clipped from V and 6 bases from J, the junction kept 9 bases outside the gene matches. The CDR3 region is CASSRTGGDADTQYF. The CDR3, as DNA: TGTGCCAGCAGCCGGACGGGGGGGGATGCGGATACGCAGTATTTT.

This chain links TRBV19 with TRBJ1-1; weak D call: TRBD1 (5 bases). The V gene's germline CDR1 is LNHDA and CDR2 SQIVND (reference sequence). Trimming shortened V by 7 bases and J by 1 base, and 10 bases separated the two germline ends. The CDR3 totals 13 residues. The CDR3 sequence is CASNRGWNTEAFF. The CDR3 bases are TGTGCCAGTAACCGGGGCTGGAACACTGAAGCTTTCTTT.

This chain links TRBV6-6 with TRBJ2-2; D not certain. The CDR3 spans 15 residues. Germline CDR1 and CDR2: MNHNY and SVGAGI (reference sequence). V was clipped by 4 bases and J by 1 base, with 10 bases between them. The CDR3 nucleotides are TGTGCCAGCAGTTTACGGACGGGGAACACCGGGGAGCTGTTTTTT. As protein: CASSLRTGNTGELFF.

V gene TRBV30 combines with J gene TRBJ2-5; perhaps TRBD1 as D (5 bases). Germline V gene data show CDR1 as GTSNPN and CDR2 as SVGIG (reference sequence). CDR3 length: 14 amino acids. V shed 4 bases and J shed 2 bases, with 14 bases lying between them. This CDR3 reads CAWNLQVLQETQYF. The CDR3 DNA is TGTGCCTGGAACTTACAGGTCCTTCAAGAGACCCAGTACTTC.

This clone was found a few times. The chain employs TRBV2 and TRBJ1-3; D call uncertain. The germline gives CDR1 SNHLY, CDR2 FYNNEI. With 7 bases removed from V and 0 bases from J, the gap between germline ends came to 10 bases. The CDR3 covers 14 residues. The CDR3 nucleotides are TGTGCCAGCATTCCAGGCCGCTCTGGAAACACCATATATTTT. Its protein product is CASIPGRSGNTIYF.

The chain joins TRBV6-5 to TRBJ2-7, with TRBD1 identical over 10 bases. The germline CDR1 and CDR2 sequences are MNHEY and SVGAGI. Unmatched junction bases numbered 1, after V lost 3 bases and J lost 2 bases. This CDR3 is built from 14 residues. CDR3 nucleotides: TGTGCCAGCAGTTATGACAGGGGGCCCTACGAGCAGTACTTC. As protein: CASSYDRGPYEQYF.

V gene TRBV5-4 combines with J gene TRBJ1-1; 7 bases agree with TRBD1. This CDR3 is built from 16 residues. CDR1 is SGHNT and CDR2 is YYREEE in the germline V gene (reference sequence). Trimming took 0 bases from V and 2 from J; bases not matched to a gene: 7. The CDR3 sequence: CASSLATGTANTEAFF. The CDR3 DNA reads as TGTGCCAGCAGCTTGGCAACTGGGACAGCAAACACTGAAGCTTTCTTT.

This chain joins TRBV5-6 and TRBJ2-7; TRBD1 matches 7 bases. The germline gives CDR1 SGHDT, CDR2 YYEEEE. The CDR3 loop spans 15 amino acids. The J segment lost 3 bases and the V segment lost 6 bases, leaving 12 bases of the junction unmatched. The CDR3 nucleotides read TGTGCCAGCACCCGAGTTCAGGGGGTAAGCTACGAGCAGTACTTC. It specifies CASTRVQGVSYEQYF.